This TCR beta chain derives from a study of blood T cell repertoires in COVID-19. Study information: The samples span acute and convalescent COVID-19 from the United States, Italy and Spain.

Cohort placement rested on clinical history that participants reported themselves. V lost 1 base and J 4 bases, leaving 12 bases between the germline ends. This CDR3 contains 15 residues. The germline gives CDR1 SGHTA, CDR2 FQGNSA. Authors' data handling: The assay estimated nucleated cells by amplifying reference gene primers. Data came from immunoSEQ multiplex PCR; TCRdb stores just in-frame clones and leaves some out. The V and J calls and clone size come from that table; D and trimming were worked out from the DNA. The table includes under 200,000 clones, 75% to 90% detected once. The chain links TRBV7-2 to TRBJ2-3; D possibly corresponds to TRBD2 (5 bases). Sequencing was performed on PBMCs or T cells enriched from blood (not recorded which). This sequence originates from a woman aged 55-70 years who had recovered from COVID-19. The CDR3 loop reads CASSLVPSSPDTQYF. For the CDR3, the DNA is TGTGCCAGCAGCTTAGTGCCTAGCAGCCCAGATACGCAGTATTTT. Drawing the rest from reference TRBV7-2 and TRBJ2-3, the complete variable domain is GAGVSQSPSNKVTEKGKDVELRCDPISGHTALYWYRQSLGQGLEFLIYFQGNSAPDKSGLPSDRFSAERTGGSVSTLTIQRTQQEDSAVYLCASSLVPSSPDTQYFGPGTRLTVL.